Sequencing of this T cell receptor beta chain was carried out in a study of blood T cell repertoires in COVID-19. Generated by immunoSEQ multiplex PCR, the TCRdb table keeps only in-frame clones and is missing some. The sample records fewer than 200,000 clones, approximately 80% being singletons. The length of the CDR3 is 14 residues. Deletions cut 4 bases from V and 4 bases from J, with 13 bases between. Germline lookup yields CDR1 LNHNV and CDR2 YYDKDF (reference sequence). The sequencing sample was made of peripheral blood. The receptor was isolated from an elderly woman with acute or convalescent COVID-19. The V gene is TRBV15, the J gene TRBJ1-2; TRBD1 might be the D (6 bases). This CDR3 is CATSNLQGPYGYTF. The CDR3 coding sequence is TGTGCCACCAGCAATTTGCAGGGGCCCTATGGCTACACCTTC.